The present entry profiles one T cell receptor (beta chain) with its context. The antigen remains undetermined. The data were taken from a study of cytomegalovirus exposure and HLA in healthy donors. General study findings and limits: A later analysis linked a missense variant in DCLRE1C to the trimming of TCR beta V and J genes.

PCR employed 60 Vbeta and 13 Jbeta primers. Per the study methods: A later analysis tallied some 80 million unique TCR beta chains, roughly 11 million of them shared. The data were produced by immunoSEQ multiplex PCR, yet TCRdb's version contains in-frame clones alone and is incomplete. The V and J calls and clone size come from that table; D and trimming were worked out from the DNA. This sample has around 65,000 clones; around 80% occur once, and the top ten carry 7.4%. CDR1 KGHSH and CDR2 LQKENI come from the germline V gene. This CDR3 spans 18 amino acids. The V gene end was trimmed by 1 base and the J gene end by 3 bases; junction bases not matched to a gene: 12.

The source material was PBMCs. This TCR was recovered from a woman aged 25 to 39 in good health and CMV-seropositive. The chain has TRBV18 and TRBJ1-3, with TRBD1 matching 7 bases. The CDR3 sequence: CASSPLPGRGVSGNTIYF. The DNA of the CDR3 is TGTGCCAGCTCACCACTCCCAGGCAGGGGGGTTAGTGGAAACACCATATATTTT.